These 15 T cell receptor beta chains came from one sample sequenced in a study of T-cell memory formation after mild COVID-19. MiXCR, run by TCRdb on the 5' RACE reads, gives a single entry per CDR3 protein. This sample yields around 190,000 distinct CDR3 sequences, of which about a fifth are seen a single time; 3.5% to 5% belongs to the top ten. Material: PBMCs or a T cell subset sorted from them (not recorded which). The receptors here all came from a man between 18 and 29 years old who had mild COVID-19 (a few samples of this study predate the infection). Cell type and time point are not known.

The V gene is TRBV5-6, the J gene TRBJ2-6; D is undetermined. The CDR3 contains 16 residues. CDR1 and CDR2 (germline): SGHDT, YYEEEE. V dropped 5 bases and J dropped 0 bases, with 12 bases sitting between them. CDR3 sequence (DNA): TGTGCCAGCAGGGTTGGTGTCGACTCTGGGGCCAACGTCCTGACTTTC. Its translation is CASRVGVDSGANVLTF.

This clonotype was seen a handful of times. This chain links TRBV6-1 with TRBJ1-6; TRBD1 might be the D (5 bases). The CDR3 contains 12 residues. Between the trimmed V and J ends, which lost 9 bases and 10 bases, there was a span of 13 bases. Germline V CDR1 and CDR2: MNHNS, SASEGT. The CDR3 nucleotides read TGTGCCAGTTCCAGGGAACAGTCACCCCTCCACTTT. It encodes CASSREQSPLHF.

This clonotype has a handful of counts. The chain is built from TRBV11-2 and TRBJ1-6, with no clear D. The CDR3 has 14 residues. Trimming took off 6 bases at V and 9 bases at J, with 15 bases between the two ends. CDR1 is SGHAT, CDR2 FQNNGV, per germline. CDR3 amino acids: CASSFRPRGSPLHF. CDR3 nucleotides: TGTGCCAGCAGTTTCAGACCCCGGGGTTCACCCCTCCACTTT.

This clonotype was recorded a few times. CDR3 region: CASSFEGYSGNTIYF. The DNA of the CDR3 is TGCGCCAGCAGCTTCGAGGGGTACTCTGGAAACACCATATATTTT. This rearrangement joins TRBV5-1 to TRBJ1-3; D may be TRBD1 (5 bases). Trimming removed 2 bases at V and 0 bases at J, with 9 bases between. The CDR3 contains 15 residues. Germline V lookup: CDR1 SGHRS, CDR2 YFSETQ.

The CDR3 nucleotides read TGTGCCAGCAGCCCCACCGGGACAGGGAAGCCAGATACGCAGTATTTT. The encoded protein is CASSPTGTGKPDTQYF. This sequence joins TRBV5-5 and TRBJ2-3; 9 bases match TRBD1. With 4 bases clipped from V and 4 bases from J, the junction kept 10 bases outside the gene matches. Germline CDR1 reads SGHKS; CDR2 reads YYEKEE (reference sequence). This CDR3 has 16 amino acids.

The genes are TRBV20-1 and TRBJ1-2; no reliable D call. Germline lookup yields CDR1 DFQATT and CDR2 SNEGSKA (reference sequence). Trimming took off 1 base at V and 2 bases at J, with 8 bases between the two ends. CDR3 length: 13 residues. CDR3 DNA: TGCAGTGCTAGAGTTCCCTGGAACTATGGCTACACCTTC. Residues: CSARVPWNYGYTF.

This clonotype was observed a few times. The V gene is TRBV7-3, the J gene TRBJ1-1, with a weak D call TRBD1 (6 bases). Germline V gene lookup returns CDR1 SGHTA and CDR2 FQGTGA. The CDR3 has 13 residues. V was pared by 6 bases and J by 0 bases, with 8 bases between. This chain's CDR3 is CASRQGLNTEAFF. CDR3 nucleotide sequence: TGTGCCAGCAGACAGGGTCTGAACACTGAAGCTTTCTTT.

On this clonotype itself: The junction departs from the called germline gene at one end, perhaps through a read error. The chain carries TRBV6-5 and TRBJ2-2, with D unclear. There are 16 residues in the CDR3. Germline CDR1 and CDR2: MNHEY and SVGAGI. CDR3: CASSYFSLGNPGELFF. CDR3 in DNA: TGTGCCAGCAGTTACTTTTCGTTAGGGAACCCCGGGGAGCTGTTTTTT.

The chain carries TRBV20-1 and TRBJ2-1; 11 bases match TRBD2. Germline V gives CDR1 DFQATT, CDR2 SNEGSKA (reference sequence). The V gene end was trimmed by 5 bases and the J gene end by 4 bases; junction bases not matched to a gene: 4. The CDR3 covers 14 residues. CDR3 in amino acids: CSASSGGRYNEQFF. The CDR3 nucleotides read TGCAGTGCTTCTAGCGGGGGGCGGTACAATGAGCAGTTCTTC.

This clonotype was observed a few times. The rearrangement joins TRBV20-1 to TRBJ2-5; D call uncertain. The germline gives CDR1 DFQATT, CDR2 SNEGSKA (reference sequence). The CDR3 is made up of 12 amino acids. Trimming pared 1 base from V and 0 bases from J, leaving 3 bases between. This chain's CDR3 is CSARGNQETQYF. The CDR3 DNA sequence: TGCAGTGCTAGAGGGAACCAAGAGACCCAGTACTTC.

This clonotype was counted only a few times. The V and J genes are TRBV6-2 or TRBV6-3 and TRBJ2-3; TRBD1 might be the D (5 bases). The V gene lost 6 bases and the J gene lost 0 bases, with 10 bases spanning the gap. CDR1 is MNHEY, CDR2 SVGEGT, per germline. The CDR3 is 14 amino acids. The CDR3 region has the DNA TGTGCCAGCAGAGCCAGACAGAGCACAGATACGCAGTATTTT. Translated, it gives CASRARQSTDTQYF.

This clonotype has more than one count but fewer than ten. The V gene is TRBV20-1, the J gene TRBJ1-5; D not resolved. Germline V CDR1 and CDR2: DFQATT, SNEGSKA (reference sequence). CDR3 length: 14 amino acids. V dropped 3 bases and J dropped 0 bases, with 9 bases sitting between them. The CDR3 coding sequence is TGCAGTGCTAGCGACAACTATAGCAATCAGCCCCAGCATTTT. Translated, it gives CSASDNYSNQPQHF.

The CDR3: CASSLRDRVGGYTF. The CDR3 DNA is TGTGCCAGCAGTTTAAGGGACAGGGTTGGGGGCTACACCTTC. V is TRBV27 and J is TRBJ1-2; the match to TRBD1 covers 9 bases. Losses at the gene ends were 2 bases for V and 8 bases for J; bases not matched to a gene: 6. Germline CDR1 reads MNHEY; CDR2 reads SMNVEV (reference sequence). The CDR3 extends over 14 amino acids.

This clonotype was observed a handful of times. J is TRBJ2-3 and V is TRBV7-8; perhaps TRBD2 as D (5 bases). Between the trimmed V and J ends, which lost 4 bases and 2 bases, there was a span of 10 bases. CDR1 is SGHVS, CDR2 FQNEAQ, per germline. This CDR3 contains 14 residues. The CDR3 nucleotides read TGTGCCAGCAGCTCGCGGGTGTCCACAGATACGCAGTATTTT. This encodes CASSSRVSTDTQYF.

This rearrangement joins TRBV7-9 to TRBJ2-2, with TRBD1 as a possible D gene (6 bases). There are 13 residues in the CDR3. Looked up from germline, CDR1 is SEHNR and CDR2 is FQNEAQ (reference sequence). The V and J ends lost 7 bases and 5 bases respectively, with 11 bases between them. The CDR3 reads CASTPTGTGELFF. CDR3 DNA: TGTGCCAGCACCCCTACAGGGACCGGGGAGCTGTTTTTT.